A single sample is the source of the 15 T cell receptor beta chains below, sequenced in a study of Graves' ophthalmopathy and Graves' hyperthyroidism (dated by TCRdb to 2016 to 2019). Reads for this sample came from an Illumina HiSeq 2000. TCR beta CDR3 regions were amplified from RNA transcripts for repertoire sequencing. A first-round RT-PCR used HTBI primers with the Qiagen OneStep RT-PCR kit, followed by a second-round multiplex PCR, size selection and purification. TCRdb itself trimmed the public reads at Q25 with fastp, ran MiXCR and retained productive beta chains. Each record represents a unique CDR3 protein, reported with the most common genes and DNA among its rows. In all, the sample holds 600,000 to 650,000 distinct CDR3 sequences, and 22% of those were seen once. Roughly 7.4% of the sample goes to the ten largest clones. Sequenced input: peripheral blood. The receptors originated from a woman aged 18-29 years with stable Graves' hyperthyroidism. Some clones in this sample may be carry-over from other donors' samples. Donor details come from another sample of the same person, matched by shared clones.

This clonotype was seen ten or more times. The chain uses TRBV6-5 and TRBJ2-7; D gene uncertain. The germline V gene has CDR1 MNHEY and CDR2 SVGAGI. The CDR3 covers 11 residues. Trimming shortened V by 6 bases and J by 5 bases, and 8 bases separated the two germline ends. CDR3 in amino acids: CASRGGHEQYF. The CDR3, as DNA: TGTGCCAGCAGGGGCGGCCACGAGCAGTACTTC.

This clonotype occurred many times. CDR3 amino acids: CASSLGTLTGETQYF. CDR3 sequence (DNA): TGTGCCAGCAGTTTAGGGACACTTACGGGCGAGACCCAGTACTTC. The chain recombines TRBV27 with TRBJ2-5; D may be TRBD1 (6 bases). V lost 2 bases, J lost 5 bases, and 15 bases lay in between. Germline loops: CDR1 MNHEY, CDR2 SMNVEV (reference sequence). There are 15 residues in the CDR3.

This clonotype was seen many times. The V and J genes are TRBV6-1 and TRBJ2-5; 9 nucleotides match TRBD1. CDR1 MNHNS and CDR2 SASEGT come from the germline V gene. This CDR3 region has 14 residues. J gave up 1 base and V 4 bases, and 1 base lay outside the gene matches. CDR3 in amino acids: CASSGGQGQETQYF. The CDR3 DNA reads TGTGCCAGCAGTGGGGGACAGGGCCAAGAGACCCAGTACTTC.

The chain uses TRBV27 and TRBJ2-2; no clear D gene. The germline V and J ends were trimmed by 6 bases and 2 bases, with 10 bases remaining between them. The CDR3 extends over 14 amino acids. CDR1 MNHEY and CDR2 SMNVEV come from the germline V gene (reference sequence). The CDR3 DNA reads TGTGCCAGCAGACTCGTCCCCAACACCGGGGAGCTGTTTTTT. Translating it yields CASRLVPNTGELFF.

CDR3 protein: CASSLRRLRATEAFF. In DNA, the CDR3 is TGTGCCAGCAGTTTACGGCGCCTCCGGGCGACTGAAGCTTTCTTT. The chain combines TRBV28 with TRBJ1-1, with D uncertain. CDR1 and CDR2 (germline): MDHEN, SYDVKM. The V end lost 2 bases, the J end lost 5 bases, and 15 bases lay between the germline ends. The CDR3 spans 15 residues.

The gene calls are TRBV19 and TRBJ1-5, with TRBD1 matching 7 bases. This CDR3 comprises 16 residues. With 5 bases clipped from V and 7 bases from J, the junction kept 14 bases outside the gene matches. Germline CDR1 is LNHDA and CDR2 is SQIVND (reference sequence). In nucleotides, the CDR3 is TGTGCCAGTAGTGACCCGGGACAGTGGGAATCCCAGCCCCAGCATTTT. Translated: CASSDPGQWESQPQHF.

V and J are TRBV11-2 and TRBJ1-2; D ambiguous. The CDR3 has 12 residues. Germline V gene data show CDR1 as SGHAT and CDR2 as FQNNGV. Trimming pared 8 bases from V and 1 base from J, leaving 8 bases between. The CDR3 nucleotides are TGTGCCAGCGGCCGAATTAACTATGGCTACACCTTC. This gives the protein CASGRINYGYTF.

The V gene is TRBV12-5, the J gene TRBJ2-2; D is unclear. The germline V gene encodes CDR1 LGHNT and CDR2 FRNRAP. V lost 0 bases and J 5 bases, leaving 13 bases between the germline ends. This CDR3 contains 16 residues. Here the CDR3 reads CASGLVVGPNTGELFF. CDR3 nucleotide sequence: TGTGCTAGTGGTTTGGTAGTGGGTCCAAATACCGGGGAGCTGTTTTTT. Full variable domain (remainder filled in from reference TRBV12-5 and TRBJ2-2): DARVTQTPRHKVTEMGQEVTMRCQPILGHNTVFWYRQTMMQGLELLAYFRNRAPLDDSGMPKDRFSAEMPDATLATLKIQPSEPRDSAVYFCASGLVVGPNTGELFFGEGSRLTVL.

This clonotype has at least ten counts. The genes are TRBV6-1 and TRBJ2-7, with 11 bases that match TRBD1. J was trimmed by 6 bases and V by 2 bases; bases with no gene match: 3. The CDR3 consists of 14 residues. The germline V gene has CDR1 MNHNS and CDR2 SASEGT. CDR3 sequence: CASSERDRGFEQYF. In DNA form, the CDR3 reads TGTGCCAGCAGTGAAAGGGACAGGGGGTTCGAGCAGTACTTC.

A note on this clonotype: One end of the junction fails to match germline, which may point to a read error. V and J are TRBV4-2 and TRBJ2-5; 12 bases are a match to TRBD2. The CDR3 runs 16 residues. Germline V gives CDR1 LGHNA, CDR2 YNFKEQ. The CDR3 coding sequence is TGTGCCAGCAGCCGCCTAGCGGGGGGGCCAGAAGAGATCCAGTACTTC. Translating it yields CASSRLAGGPEEIQYF.

This clonotype was counted between two and nine times. The chain recombines TRBV12-3 or TRBV12-4 with TRBJ2-2; TRBD1 might be the D (6 bases). The CDR3 is 16 amino acids. Trimming left V 4 bases short and J 0 bases short, with 12 bases between. Written as DNA, the CDR3 is TGTGCCAGCAGTTCTCTGGGGGCGACGAACACCGGGGAGCTGTTTTTT. Encoded protein: CASSSLGATNTGELFF.

This clonotype has only a few counts. The rearrangement joins TRBV28 to TRBJ1-2, with D unclear. V gave up 7 bases and J gave up 2 bases, with 11 bases separating them. The length of the CDR3 is 13 residues. Germline V CDR1 and CDR2: MDHEN, SYDVKM. The CDR3 nucleotides read TGTGCCAGCACCCTAGCTGGAAACTATGGCTACACCTTC. Translation: CASTLAGNYGYTF.

This clonotype occurred many times. V and J are TRBV20-1 and TRBJ1-3; D unclear. The V end was cut by 0 bases, the J end by 0 bases, with 6 bases between. The CDR3 has 14 residues. Germline CDR1 DFQATT, CDR2 SNEGSKA (reference sequence). In DNA form, the CDR3 reads TGCAGTGCTAGAGATCCGGGCTCTGGAAACACCATATATTTT. Protein sequence: CSARDPGSGNTIYF.

This clonotype showed up many times. CDR3 bases: TGCGCCAGCAGCTGGTCACCGGGACAGGGAGACTATGGCTACACCTTC. The encoded protein is CASSWSPGQGDYGYTF. This chain links TRBV5-1 with TRBJ1-2, with 9 nucleotides matching TRBD1. The length of the CDR3 is 16 residues. Germline V gene lookup returns CDR1 SGHRS and CDR2 YFSETQ. With V trimmed by 3 bases and J by 3 bases, 9 bases remained unmatched.

The genes are TRBV9 and TRBJ2-7; a weak D match, TRBD1 (6 bases). Germline V gives CDR1 SGDLS, CDR2 YYNGEE. The CDR3 has 14 residues. Trimming stripped 6 bases from V and 5 bases from J, with 18 bases between. CDR3 sequence reads: CASNPLTEGDEQYF. For the CDR3, the DNA is TGTGCCAGCAACCCTTTGACCGAGGGGGACGAGCAGTACTTC.